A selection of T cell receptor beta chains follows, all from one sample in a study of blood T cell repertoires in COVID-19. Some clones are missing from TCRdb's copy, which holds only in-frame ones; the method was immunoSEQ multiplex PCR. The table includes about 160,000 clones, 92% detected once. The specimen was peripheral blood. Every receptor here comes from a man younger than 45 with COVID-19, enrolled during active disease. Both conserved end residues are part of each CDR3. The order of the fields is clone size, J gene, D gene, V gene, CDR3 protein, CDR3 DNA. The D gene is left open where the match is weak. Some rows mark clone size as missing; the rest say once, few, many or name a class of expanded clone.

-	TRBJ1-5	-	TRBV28	CASSSGLLRGNQPQHF	TGTGCCAGCAGTTCCGGGCTTCTGAGGGGCAATCAGCCCCAGCATTTT
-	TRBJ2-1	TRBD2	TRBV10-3	CAIQREGSYNEQFF	TGTGCCATCCAGCGGGAGGGCTCCTACAATGAGCAGTTCTTC
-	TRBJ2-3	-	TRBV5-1	CASSSQGTDTQYF	TGCGCCAGCAGCTCACAGGGCACAGATACGCAGTATTTT
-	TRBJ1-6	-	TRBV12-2	CANTNSPLHF	TGTGCAAACACGAATTCACCCCTCCACTTT
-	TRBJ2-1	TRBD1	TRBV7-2	CASSFDRGRDNEQFF	TGTGCCAGCAGCTTCGACAGGGGGCGCGACAATGAGCAGTTCTTC
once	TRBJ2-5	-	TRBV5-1	CASKFVGQISETQYF	TGCGCCAGCAAGTTTGTAGGACAAATATCTGAGACCCAGTACTTC
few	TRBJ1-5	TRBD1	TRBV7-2	CASSRTGHSQPQHF	TGTGCCAGCAGCCGGACAGGGCACAGTCAGCCCCAGCATTTT
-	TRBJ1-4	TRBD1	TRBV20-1	CSASHPTGEGEKLFF	TGCAGTGCTAGTCACCCTACAGGGGAAGGCGAAAAACTGTTTTTT
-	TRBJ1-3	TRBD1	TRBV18	CASSPAGTGPSGNTIYF	TGTGCCAGCTCACCTGCCGGGACAGGCCCCTCTGGAAACACCATATATTTT
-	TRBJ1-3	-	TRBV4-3	CASSRLLGVVAGNTIYF	TGCGCCAGCAGCCGTTTACTTGGAGTGGTGGCTGGAAACACCATATATTTT
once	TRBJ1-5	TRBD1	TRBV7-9	CASSLEGTGGLYSNQPQHF	TGTGCCAGCAGCTTAGAAGGGACAGGGGGCCTCTATAGCAATCAGCCCCAGCATTTT
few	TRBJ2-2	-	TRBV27	CASSLYFRGGAGELFF	TGTGCCAGCAGTTTATATTTCCGAGGGGGGGCCGGGGAGCTGTTTTTT
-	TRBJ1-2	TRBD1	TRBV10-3	CATSLQGAGPFYGYTF	TGTGCCACTAGCCTCCAGGGGGCGGGTCCCTTCTATGGCTACACCTTC
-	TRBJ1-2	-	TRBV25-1	CASSDIQGRHGYTF	TGTGCCAGCAGTGACATACAGGGCAGGCATGGCTACACCTTC
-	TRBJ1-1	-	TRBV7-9	CASSLRRGLNTEAFF	TGTGCCAGCAGCTTACGAAGGGGCCTGAACACTGAAGCTTTCTTT
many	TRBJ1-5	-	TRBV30	CAWTTGVLNQPQHF	TGTGCCTGGACCACGGGAGTTCTCAATCAGCCCCAGCATTTT
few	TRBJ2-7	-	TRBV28	CASSLGTLFYEQYF	TGTGCCAGCAGTTTAGGGACTCTATTCTACGAGCAGTACTTC
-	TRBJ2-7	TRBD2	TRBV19	CASSLGLARAYEQYF	TGTGCCAGTAGTCTGGGACTAGCGCGAGCCTACGAGCAGTACTTC
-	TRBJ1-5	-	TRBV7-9	CASSLVVQGGYQPQHF	TGTGCCAGCAGCTTAGTTGTCCAGGGAGGGTATCAGCCCCAGCATTTT
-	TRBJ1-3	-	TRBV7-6	CASSSRPGHFSGNTIYF	TGTGCCAGCAGCTCCCGCCCGGGACATTTCTCTGGAAACACCATATATTTT
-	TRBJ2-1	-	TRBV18	CASSTSPGNEQFF	TGTGCCAGCTCAACGTCCCCGGGGAATGAGCAGTTCTTC
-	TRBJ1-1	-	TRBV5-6	CASSLDRAYTEAFF	TGTGCCAGCAGCTTGGACAGGGCTTACACTGAAGCTTTCTTT
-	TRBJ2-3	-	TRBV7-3	CASSLASRGTDTQYF	TGTGCCAGCAGCTTGGCTAGCAGGGGAACAGATACGCAGTATTTT
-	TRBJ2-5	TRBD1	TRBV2	CASSDRQGVTQYF	TGTGCCAGCAGTGACCGACAGGGGGTGACCCAGTACTTC
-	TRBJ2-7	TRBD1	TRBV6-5	CASTSGTGGSEQYF	TGTGCCAGCACATCCGGGACAGGGGGCTCCGAGCAGTACTTC
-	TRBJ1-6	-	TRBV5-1	CASSPSDNSPLHF	TGCGCCAGCAGCCCGTCGGATAATTCACCCCTCCACTTT
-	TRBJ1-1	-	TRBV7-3	CASTFSFSTEAFF	TGTGCCAGCACCTTTTCGTTTTCGACTGAAGCTTTCTTT
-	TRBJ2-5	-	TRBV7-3	CASSPKGRETQYF	TGTGCCAGCAGCCCTAAGGGGAGGGAGACCCAGTACTTC
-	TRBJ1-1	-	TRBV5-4	CASSLGQANTEAFF	TGTGCCAGCAGCTTGGGGCAGGCGAACACTGAAGCTTTCTTT
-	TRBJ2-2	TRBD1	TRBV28	CASNPILGTGEGTGELFF	TGTGCCAGCAATCCCATACTGGGGACAGGGGAGGGCACCGGGGAGCTGTTTTTT
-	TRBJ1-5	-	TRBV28	CASSFGGWGNQPQHF	TGTGCCAGCAGTTTTGGGGGCTGGGGCAATCAGCCCCAGCATTTT
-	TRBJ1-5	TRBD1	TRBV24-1	CATNRDRWYSNQPQHF	TGTGCCACAAACCGGGACAGGTGGTATAGCAATCAGCCCCAGCATTTT
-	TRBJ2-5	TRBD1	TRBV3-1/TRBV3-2	CASSQGVQGGETQYF	TGTGCCAGCAGCCAAGGAGTACAGGGGGGAGAGACCCAGTACTTC
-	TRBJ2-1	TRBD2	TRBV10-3	CAISETGTSVERANNEQFF	TGTGCCATCAGTGAGACCGGGACTAGCGTCGAGAGGGCAAACAATGAGCAGTTCTTC
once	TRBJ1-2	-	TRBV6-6	CASDRQGGYGYTF	TGTGCCAGCGACCGTCAGGGTGGCTATGGCTACACCTTC
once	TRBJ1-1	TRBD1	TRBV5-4	CASSLSDRVNTEAFF	TGTGCCAGCAGCTTATCGGACAGGGTGAACACTGAAGCTTTCTTT
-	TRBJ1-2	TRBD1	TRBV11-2	CASSSRQGAYGYTF	TGTGCCAGCAGCTCGAGACAGGGGGCCTATGGCTACACCTTC
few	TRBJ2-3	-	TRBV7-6	CASSFRRESLTSTDTQYF	TGTGCCAGCAGCTTTCGTAGGGAGTCCCTAACTAGCACAGATACGCAGTATTTT
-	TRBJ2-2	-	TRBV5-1	CASSLAEENTGELFF	TGCGCCAGCAGCTTGGCCGAGGAGAACACCGGGGAGCTGTTTTTT
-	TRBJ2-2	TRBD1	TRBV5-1	CASSLLPTGSEGTGELFF	TGCGCCAGCAGCTTGCTGCCGACAGGGTCTGAAGGGACCGGGGAGCTGTTTTTT
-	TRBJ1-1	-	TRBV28	CASSFPPRGLTEAFF	TGTGCCAGCAGTTTCCCCCCTAGAGGGCTCACTGAAGCTTTCTTT
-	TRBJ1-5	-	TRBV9	CASSAGLYSNQPQHF	TGTGCCAGCAGCGCGGGACTTTATAGCAATCAGCCCCAGCATTTT
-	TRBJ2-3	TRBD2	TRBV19	CASSTTSGGASRTDTQYF	TGTGCCAGTAGTACGACTAGCGGGGGGGCCTCCCGCACAGATACGCAGTATTTT
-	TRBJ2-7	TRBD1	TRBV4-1	CASSQGDSAYEQYF	TGCGCCAGCAGCCAAGGGGACAGTGCCTACGAGCAGTACTTC
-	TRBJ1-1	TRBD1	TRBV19	CASTTRKGGWSTEAFF	TGTGCCAGTACCACCCGGAAAGGGGGCTGGAGCACTGAAGCTTTCTTT
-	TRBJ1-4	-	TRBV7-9	CASSDFRDGGEKLFF	TGTGCCAGCAGCGATTTCAGGGACGGGGGTGAAAAACTGTTTTTT
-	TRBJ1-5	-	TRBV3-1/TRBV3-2	CASSRQLDQPQHF	TGTGCCAGCAGTCGACAGCTTGACCAGCCCCAGCATTTT
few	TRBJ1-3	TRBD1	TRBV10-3	CAINPGTGRRNTIYF	TGTGCCATCAACCCTGGGACAGGCCGTAGAAACACCATATATTTT
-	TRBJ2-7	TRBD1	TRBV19	CASSFSRDSSFYEQYF	TGTGCCAGTAGTTTCTCCAGGGACAGCAGTTTCTACGAGCAGTACTTC
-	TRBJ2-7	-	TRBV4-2	CASSQDLSYGQGRFSEQYF	TGTGCCAGCAGCCAGGACCTCTCATATGGGCAGGGGCGGTTCTCCGAGCAGTACTTC
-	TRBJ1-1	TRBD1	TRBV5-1	CASSLGRTGINTEAFF	TGCGCCAGCAGCTTGGGGCGGACAGGGATAAACACTGAAGCTTTCTTT